This is a list of T cell receptor beta chains from one sample in a study of shared clonotypes between healthy human individuals. Sequencing was performed with immunoSEQ multiplex PCR; in TCRdb, only in-frame clones are kept and a portion is missing. The repertoire holds a few million clones, with 85% to 95% as singletons. The specimen was naive CD4+ T cells from PBMCs. The receptors here all came from a man aged 18 to 35 in good health. Some clones in this sample may be carry-over from other donors' samples. CDR3s include the opening cysteine and the closing phenylalanine or tryptophan. The D gene is left open where the match is weak. Size tells how often a clone was seen (once, few, many) or the class of an expanded clone, and some rows leave it out.

v_call: TRBV11-3; d_call: .; clone_size: .; j_call: TRBJ2-2; cdr3_aa: CASSLVRSGELFF; cdr3_nt: TGTGCCAGCAGCTTAGTGAGGTCCGGGGAGCTGTTTTTT
v_call: TRBV4-1; d_call: TRBD2; clone_size: .; j_call: TRBJ2-5; cdr3_aa: CASSQARGTSGPYQETQYF; cdr3_nt: TGCGCCAGCAGCCAAGCCCGCGGGACTAGCGGCCCGTACCAAGAGACCCAGTACTTC
v_call: TRBV30; d_call: .; clone_size: .; j_call: TRBJ1-1; cdr3_aa: CAWSEVSETEAFF; cdr3_nt: TGTGCCTGGAGTGAGGTCTCGGAGACTGAAGCTTTCTTT
v_call: TRBV30; d_call: TRBD2; clone_size: .; j_call: TRBJ2-1; cdr3_aa: CAWAPVGGGRYNEQFF; cdr3_nt: TGTGCCTGGGCCCCTGTGGGGGGAGGGCGCTACAATGAGCAGTTCTTC
v_call: TRBV5-1; d_call: TRBD1; clone_size: few; j_call: TRBJ1-3; cdr3_aa: CASSLQGQEGNTIYF; cdr3_nt: TGCGCCAGCAGCTTACAGGGGCAGGAGGGAAACACCATATATTTT
v_call: TRBV5-1; d_call: TRBD1; clone_size: .; j_call: TRBJ2-2; cdr3_aa: CASSLGQGAGTGELFF; cdr3_nt: TGCGCCAGCAGCTTGGGACAGGGGGCTGGCACCGGGGAGCTGTTTTTT
v_call: TRBV25-1; d_call: TRBD1; clone_size: .; j_call: TRBJ1-3; cdr3_aa: CASSRDRESVGNTIYF; cdr3_nt: TGTGCCAGCAGTCGGGACAGGGAGTCGGTCGGAAACACCATATATTTT
v_call: TRBV18; d_call: .; clone_size: .; j_call: TRBJ1-3; cdr3_aa: CASSSLAGTSGNTIYF; cdr3_nt: TGTGCCAGCTCGTCGTTAGCCGGGACGAGTGGAAACACCATATATTTT
v_call: TRBV5-8; d_call: .; clone_size: .; j_call: TRBJ2-7; cdr3_aa: CASSSQWDEQYF; cdr3_nt: TGTGCCAGCAGCTCTCAGTGGGACGAGCAGTACTTC
v_call: TRBV6-5; d_call: TRBD1; clone_size: .; j_call: TRBJ1-1; cdr3_aa: CASSYGTGQGAEAFF; cdr3_nt: TGTGCCAGCAGTTACGGGACAGGTCAGGGCGCTGAAGCTTTCTTT
v_call: TRBV4-2; d_call: TRBD2; clone_size: .; j_call: TRBJ2-7; cdr3_aa: CASSRGTSGSYEQYF; cdr3_nt: TGTGCCAGCAGCCGAGGGACTAGCGGCTCCTACGAGCAGTACTTC
v_call: TRBV7-9; d_call: .; clone_size: .; j_call: TRBJ2-2; cdr3_aa: CASSLGYTGELFF; cdr3_nt: TGTGCCAGCAGCTTAGGTTACACCGGGGAGCTGTTTTTT
v_call: TRBV7-3; d_call: .; clone_size: .; j_call: TRBJ2-2; cdr3_aa: CASSPRQTGELFF; cdr3_nt: TGTGCCAGCAGCCCGAGGCAGACCGGGGAGCTGTTTTTT
v_call: TRBV30; d_call: TRBD2; clone_size: .; j_call: TRBJ2-2; cdr3_aa: CAWRRLAGGFDTGELFF; cdr3_nt: TGTGCCTGGAGGCGACTAGCGGGAGGGTTTGACACCGGGGAGCTGTTTTTT
v_call: TRBV5-1; d_call: .; clone_size: .; j_call: TRBJ2-3; cdr3_aa: CASSLAQDTQYF; cdr3_nt: TGCGCCAGCAGCTTGGCTCAGGATACGCAGTATTTT
v_call: TRBV19; d_call: .; clone_size: .; j_call: TRBJ1-2; cdr3_aa: CASSSFRPGNYGYTF; cdr3_nt: TGTGCCAGTAGTTCCTTTAGGCCTGGTAACTATGGCTACACCTTC
v_call: TRBV30; d_call: .; clone_size: .; j_call: TRBJ2-5; cdr3_aa: CAWGLQETQYF; cdr3_nt: TGTGCCTGGGGCTTACAAGAGACCCAGTACTTC
v_call: TRBV5-1; d_call: .; clone_size: once; j_call: TRBJ2-5; cdr3_aa: CASSLEGGRRETQYF; cdr3_nt: TGCGCCAGCAGCTTGGAGGGAGGCAGGAGGGAGACCCAGTACTTC